Each of the 2 T cell receptor beta chains below was sequenced from the same sample in a study of beta chain features in type 1 diabetes. Every bit of the isolated RNA underwent reverse transcription, so sequencing read expressed TCRB transcripts. TCRdb keeps only in-frame clones here, not all; method: immunoSEQ multiplex PCR. The data contain 860,000 or so clones, about a sixth of them singletons. The sequencing input was naive CD4+ T cells from blood. The receptors shown here come from a woman between 18 and 29 years old in good health.

There are a few counts of this clone. The CDR3, as DNA: TGTGCCAGCAGCTTAGCCAAGACTAGCGGGAGGACCTACGAGCAGTACTTC. Translation: CASSLAKTSGRTYEQYF. V and J are TRBV7-2 and TRBJ2-7, with TRBD2 identical over 13 bases. J gave up 2 bases and V 0 bases, and 4 bases lay outside the gene matches. The germline V gene has CDR1 SGHTA and CDR2 FQGNSA. This CDR3 has 17 amino acids.

This chain uses TRBV5-6 with TRBJ2-7; D possibly corresponds to TRBD2 (6 bases). This CDR3 has 14 amino acids. Deletions cut 1 base from V and 2 bases from J, with 10 bases between. Germline lookup yields CDR1 SGHDT and CDR2 YYEEEE. The CDR3 spells CASSLTGVPYEQYF. CDR3 sequence (DNA): TGTGCCAGCAGCTTGACGGGAGTTCCCTACGAGCAGTACTTC.